This TCR beta chain was found in a study of control samples from healthy donors and cancer patients. The CDR3 spans 17 residues. Only in-frame clones appear in the TCRdb table, and some are missing; sequencing was by immunoSEQ multiplex PCR. This table has 75,000 to 90,000 clones, around nine tenths appearing once. The chain recombines TRBV21-1 with TRBJ1-5; TRBD1, as called in the table, went unchecked against the DNA. TRBV21-1 is recorded as a pseudogene. The receptor's source is a man aged 25-45 years in good health. What was sequenced was blood. The CDR3 is CASSKKWARTTNQPQHF. DNA for the CDR3: TGTGCCAGCAGCAAAAAGTGGGCCAGGACAACCAATCAGCCCCAGCATTTT.